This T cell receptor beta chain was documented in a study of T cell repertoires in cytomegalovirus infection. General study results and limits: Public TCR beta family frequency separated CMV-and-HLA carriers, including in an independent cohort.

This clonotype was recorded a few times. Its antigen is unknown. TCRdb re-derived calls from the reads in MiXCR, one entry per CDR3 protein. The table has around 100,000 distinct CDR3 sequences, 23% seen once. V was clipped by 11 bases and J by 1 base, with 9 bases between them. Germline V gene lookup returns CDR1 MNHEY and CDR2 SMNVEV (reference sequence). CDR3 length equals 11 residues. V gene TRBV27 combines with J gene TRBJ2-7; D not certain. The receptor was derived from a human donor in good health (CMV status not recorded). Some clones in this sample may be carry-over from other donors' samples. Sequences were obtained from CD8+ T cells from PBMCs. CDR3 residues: CASKGSYEQYF. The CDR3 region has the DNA TGTGCCTCGAAAGGGTCCTACGAGCAGTACTTC.